Given below is one TCR beta chain in context. The conserved phenylalanine or tryptophan normally closing the CDR3 is absent here, so this likely arose from a read error. All patients reached thyroid surgery having received no treatment beforehand. The data derive from a study of metastatic and nonmetastatic thyroid tumors. TCRdb re-called clones from the PCR reads using MiXCR. The sample has fewer than 20,000 clones; roughly 24% are singletons. This CDR3 is 17 amino acids long. V lost 1 base to trimming and J lost 6 bases; unmatched junction nucleotides: 10. Germline CDR1 is SGHAT and CDR2 is FQDESV (reference sequence).

This rearrangement joins TRBV11-1 to TRBJ2-1; the match to TRBD1 covers 9 bases. Sequencing was carried out using adjacent normal tissue. The TCR originated in a female donor with papillary thyroid cancer or a benign thyroid nodule (not recorded which). Some clones in this sample may be carry-over from other donors' samples. The DNA of the CDR3 is TGTGCCAGCAGCTTAGGGCCGGGACAGGGTAGGGCCAATGAGCAGTTCGTC. Encoded protein: CASSLGPGQGRANEQFV.